This T cell receptor beta chain was identified during a study of blood T cells in healthy people across ages (dated by TCRdb to the mid-2010s). In terms of the full investigation: In model experiments, roughly one uniquely barcoded TCR beta cDNA molecule per two T cells was captured by template switching. To track age-related changes in TCR beta repertoire diversity, the study relied on deep sequencing normalized with unique cDNA molecular identifiers. The donors were divided into four age groups: young (average about 15 years), middle-aged (almost 40), aged (about 62) and long-lived (roughly 82). To avoid experimental bias, donors of different ages were randomly spread across the sequencing lanes. Two additional independent replicas of 1 million unique cDNA reads from the same blood draw were analyzed for two donors (one aged 18 to 30 and one aged 80 or older). What the work shows at the level of the full study, not this receptor alone: Bulk unsorted PBMC profiling prevented conclusive comparison of naive and antigen-experienced compartments. Because donor CMV infection status was unknown, age-related changes in expanded clonotypes were potentially confounded. Compared with the aged group, the long-lived group had more naive CD4+ T cells, fewer expanded clones and increased TCR diversity, a pattern suggesting age selection. There was a strong correlation between observed TCR beta diversity and the percentage of naive T cells measured by flow cytometry. Estimates of total diversity from one million sequenced T cells were regarded as lower bounds and underestimates. As age increased, observed TCR beta diversity per million T cells dropped in a roughly linear way, and a significant reduction was already evident by age about 36.

Libraries were made using 5' RACE. Sequencing instrument: Illumina HiSeq 2500. A second PCR of roughly 6 to 11 cycles was run with a J-beta primer mix and a sample-barcoded 5' primer. A template-switch 5' adaptor carrying 12 random nucleotides introduced a unique molecular identifier onto each TCR beta cDNA molecule. Each sample yielded at least 3 million CDR3-containing paired-end reads. The Mint cDNA synthesis kit, primed by a TRBC-specific oligonucleotide, was used to synthesize first-strand cDNA from all RNA. Following uracil-DNA glycosylase treatment, all cDNA underwent a first 18-cycle PCR with the universal primers M1SS and BC2_uni_R. The authors' pipeline ran thus. Normalization of each sample was performed by random selection of 1 million high-quality reads, each carrying a distinct molecular identifier. Instead of being binned into consensus sequences, reads that shared molecular identifiers were thrown out. CDR3 identification, clonotype clustering and error correction used MiTCR with a Q25 quality threshold and the strictest error-elimination algorithm. A nonparametric unseen species model using Euler transformation provided a lower-bound estimate of total TCR beta diversity. TCRdb trimmed the raw reads at Q25, called clones with MiXCR and kept productive beta chains. Identical CDR3 protein sequences are pooled into one entry, listed with their most common genes and DNA. These V and J calls rely on TCRdb rather than the paper's analysis. Recorded for this sample are approximately 680,000 distinct CDR3 sequences; 32% of them occurred a single time. The ten largest account for approximately 15% of the sample.

Donors were a few dozen systemically healthy Caucasian individuals from Russia aged roughly 6 to 90 years. Around 9.8 milliliters of peripheral blood were collected from each donor into EDTA-treated Vacutainer tubes. PBMCs were isolated by Ficoll-Paque density-gradient centrifugation, with at least 6 million obtained per sample. Trizol reagent was used to extract total RNA from the PBMCs, yielding at least 6 micrograms per sample. For every donor, an aliquot of PBMCs went through flow cytometry to measure the percentages of naive CD45RAhigh/CD27high T cells. Turning to this clonotype: Its binding antigen is unknown. The record has no base qualities; no much larger clone is one base away.

V loses 5 bases of germline sequence and J loses 0 bases, and the interval between the two ends is 19 bases. CDR1 and CDR2 (SEHNR, FQNEAQ) derive from the germline V gene (reference sequence). The CDR3 has 17 amino acids, counting the end cysteine and phenylalanine. The retained sequence is limited to the CDR3, 51 bases, with the frame set at the first base. Recombination connected TRBV7-9 to TRBJ2-5, with the D gene too uncertain to name. The material sequenced was blood. The clonotype comes from a woman over 75 in good health. Donor details come from another sample of the same person, matched by shared clones. The CDR3 in this case is CASSQDGWGWDQETQYF. In nucleotide form, the sequence is TGTGCCAGCAGCCAAGATGGATGGGGTTGGGACCAAGAGACCCAGTACTTC.